This T cell receptor beta chain was identified in a study of long-term antiretroviral therapy in people with HIV (dated by TCRdb to 2021 to 2024). A note on the overall study: The earliest samples were collected roughly a decade before the 2015 WHO recommendation for immediate ART, at a time when ART was usually postponed until CD4 counts fell. Test extractions of a monoclonal T-cell line alongside approximately 34 polyclonal samples showed no cross-contamination during QIAcube processing. This retrospective serial study examined whether starting ART and sustained HIV suppression were associated with changes in the composition and diversity of the TRB repertoire in peripheral blood. Among the 25 to 35 participants with HIV, fewer than twelve were female. From fewer than 35 adults with confirmed HIV infection, the cohort provided approximately 210 cryopreserved PBMC samples, gathered serially across a mean of about six years (range 1-12). The investigation overall reported the following: The samples were dated from about 2004 to 2017, and the ART regimens that were used may be less effective than current ART regimens. A significant increase in TRB diversity was found to be associated with ART initiation, although TRB diversity was observed to remain significantly below that of transplant donor controls even after long-term ART. Expanded TRB clones identified before ART initiation dominated the repertoire across all time points, though the dominance fluctuated and decreased in many PLHIV after ART. Inferences about post-ART repertoire changes are limited because no data were available on ART adherence, viral resistance or therapy changes. Narrower CDR3 length ranges were observed in HIV repertoires than in controls, and an antigen-experienced repertoire with only a slight naive shift after ART was suggested by the network structure. Owing to limited PBMC availability, only the TCR beta chain was sequenced, without alpha chain pairing. Unsorted PBMC were profiled instead of sorted CD4+ and CD8+ T cells because pre-ART samples had limited cell numbers.

Inclusion was restricted to participants for whom at least one PBMC sample before ART initiation and at least two post-ART samples were available. Treatment was received in the United States of America by all participants with HIV. Before DNA extraction, cryopreserved samples of roughly 0.85-11 million PBMC were thawed and then washed. At the time of the earliest PBMC sample, participants with HIV were aged between about 23 and 54 years. PBMC samples were contributed by each participant from 1-4 timepoints before ART initiation and 2-8 timepoints after ART initiation, with a median of 7 samples. For every participant, serial HIV viral load, CD4+ T-cell count, ART history and demographic data were obtained. Genomic DNA was extracted from unsorted PBMC with a Qiagen kit on a QIAcube, processed in batches of 12 samples. This clone was seen only once. It has no known antigen specificity. Within one base of it there is no much larger clone, and no base qualities were kept.

The immunoSEQ hsTCRB v3.0 assay was used at survey level resolution to sequence the TRB variable region. The target sequencing depth for TRB was about 40,000-55,000 T-cell genomes per sample. Pooled TRB libraries were sequenced on an Illumina MiSeq with a v3 150-cycle kit. Turning to the authors' computational methods: Repertoire analysis was run in R within a reproducible Nextflow workflow that covered QC, data transformation and analysis. Custom analyses were implemented in LymphoSeq2, an R package for AIRR-Seq data exploration. Several samples yielding fewer than 5000 total TRB sequences were excluded, leaving 188 analyzed HIV repertoires. Among the approximately 180 retained HIV repertoires, 55 to 65 were collected before ART initiation and 120 to 140 were collected after ART initiation. Each repertoire was downsampled to 5000 TRB nucleotide sequences, and summary statistics were averaged across 100 downsampling iterations. The analysis kept only TRB sequences whose CDR3 regions were at least seven amino acids long. Two measures captured diversity: a Shannon entropy-derived clonality score and the Gini coefficient. In the repertoire networks, any two of the top 5000 CDR3 amino acid sequences were connected whenever the two sequences differed by an edit distance of one. GLIPH2 predicted antigen specificity groups and MHC restriction for TRB CDR3 amino acid sequences. CDR3 amino acid sequences were matched against VDJdb and McPAS-TCR to flag known CMV, EBV, HIV or tissue antigen associations. Pre-ART, post-ART and control groups were compared with Wilcoxon signed-rank tests and Holm-Bonferroni correction. Drawn from immuneACCESS, this table holds only the in-frame rearrangements with V and J called that TCRdb kept. Clones are partly lost; checked studies trace under half to an unresolved V gene and leave the rest unexplained. That table is the source of V, J and clone size, and D and trimming were worked out from the DNA. The sample yields some 35,000 clones; 70% to 90% were counted once. The biggest ten clones account for roughly 10% of the sample.

CDR1 MNHNS and CDR2 SASEGT are derived from the germline V gene. Trimming costs V 7 bases and J 3 bases, and their ends lie 12 bases apart. From the cysteine up to the phenylalanine, the CDR3 has a length of 14 residues. Kept here is only the CDR3 DNA, which spans 42 bases and is read in frame from base 1. The starting material was unsorted PBMCs, obtained 2.2 years after starting antiretroviral therapy. The chain was built from TRBV6-1 and TRBJ2-2, with TRBD2 tentatively as D gene (6 bases match). The receptor was derived from a man aged 18 to 29 with HIV. Here the CDR3 is given as CASKEGTYTGELFF. The DNA sequence is given as TGTGCCAGCAAGGAGGGGACGTACACCGGGGAGCTGTTTTTT.